This T cell receptor (beta chain) emerged from a study of cytomegalovirus exposure and HLA in healthy donors. A multiplex PCR was run with 60 Vbeta primers and 13 Jbeta primers. TCRdb's copy holds only in-frame clones and misses some; the assay was immunoSEQ multiplex PCR. The sample holds 50,000 to 70,000 clones. The germline gives CDR1 SEHNR, CDR2 FQNEAQ (reference sequence). This CDR3 contains 12 residues. Trimming stripped 3 bases from V and 0 bases from J, with 3 bases between. The receptor's source is a woman between 18 and 29 years old in good health and CMV-seronegative. The sample comprised PBMCs. V and J are TRBV7-9 and TRBJ2-7; no firm D call. CDR3 bases: TGTGCCAGCAGCTTGAGCTCCTACGAGCAGTACTTC. Amino acids: CASSLSSYEQYF.